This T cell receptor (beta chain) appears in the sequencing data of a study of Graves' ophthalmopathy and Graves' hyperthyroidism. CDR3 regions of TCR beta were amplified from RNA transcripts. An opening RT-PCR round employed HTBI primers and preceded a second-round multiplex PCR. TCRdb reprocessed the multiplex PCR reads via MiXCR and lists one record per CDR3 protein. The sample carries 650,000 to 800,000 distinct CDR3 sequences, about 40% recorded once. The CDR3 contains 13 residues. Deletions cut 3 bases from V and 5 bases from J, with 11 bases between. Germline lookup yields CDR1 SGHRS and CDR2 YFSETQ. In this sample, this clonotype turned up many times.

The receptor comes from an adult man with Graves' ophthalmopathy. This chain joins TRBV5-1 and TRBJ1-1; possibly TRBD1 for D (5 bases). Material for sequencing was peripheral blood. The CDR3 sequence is CASSWDGQTEAFF. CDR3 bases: TGCGCCAGCAGCTGGGACGGGCAAACTGAAGCTTTCTTT.